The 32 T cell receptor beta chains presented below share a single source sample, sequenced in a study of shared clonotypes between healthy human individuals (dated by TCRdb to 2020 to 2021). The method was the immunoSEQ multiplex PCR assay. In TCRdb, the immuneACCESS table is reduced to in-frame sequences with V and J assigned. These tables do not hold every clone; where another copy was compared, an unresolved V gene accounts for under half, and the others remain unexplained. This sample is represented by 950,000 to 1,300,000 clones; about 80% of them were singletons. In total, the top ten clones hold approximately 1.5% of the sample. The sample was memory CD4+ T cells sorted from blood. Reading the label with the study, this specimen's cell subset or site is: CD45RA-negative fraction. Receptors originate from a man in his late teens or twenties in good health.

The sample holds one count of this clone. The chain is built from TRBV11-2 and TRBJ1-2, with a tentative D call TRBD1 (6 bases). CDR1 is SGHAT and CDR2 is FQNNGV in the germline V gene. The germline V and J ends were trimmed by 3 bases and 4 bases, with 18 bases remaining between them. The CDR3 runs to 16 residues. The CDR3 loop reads CASSFMERLGAYGYTF. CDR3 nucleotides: TGTGCCAGCAGCTTTATGGAGCGCCTGGGGGCCTATGGCTACACCTTC.

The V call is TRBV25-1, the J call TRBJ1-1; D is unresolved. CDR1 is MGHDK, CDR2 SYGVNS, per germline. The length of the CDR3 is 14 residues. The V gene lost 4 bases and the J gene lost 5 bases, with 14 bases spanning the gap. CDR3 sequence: CASSASKGRTEAFF. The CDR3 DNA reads TGTGCCAGCAGTGCCTCGAAGGGCCGGACTGAAGCTTTCTTT.

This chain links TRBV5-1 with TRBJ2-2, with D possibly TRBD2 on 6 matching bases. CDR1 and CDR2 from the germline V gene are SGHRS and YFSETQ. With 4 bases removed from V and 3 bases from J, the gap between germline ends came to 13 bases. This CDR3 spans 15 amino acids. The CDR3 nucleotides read TGCGCCAGCAGCCAGGCTACTAGCTACACCGGGGAGCTGTTTTTT. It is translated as CASSQATSYTGELFF.

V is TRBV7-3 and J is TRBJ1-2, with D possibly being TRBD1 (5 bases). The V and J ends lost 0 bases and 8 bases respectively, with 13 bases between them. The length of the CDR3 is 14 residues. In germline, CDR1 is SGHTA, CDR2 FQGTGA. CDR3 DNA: TGTGCCAGCAGCTTAACGGGGCAGCCAGGAGGCTACACCTTC. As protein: CASSLTGQPGGYTF.

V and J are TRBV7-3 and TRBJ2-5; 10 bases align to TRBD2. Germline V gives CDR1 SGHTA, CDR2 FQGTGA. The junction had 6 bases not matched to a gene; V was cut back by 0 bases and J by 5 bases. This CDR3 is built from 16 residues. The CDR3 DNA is TGTGCCAGCAGCTTAACAGCGGGGGGGCTCGAGGAGACCCAGTACTTC. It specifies CASSLTAGGLEETQYF.

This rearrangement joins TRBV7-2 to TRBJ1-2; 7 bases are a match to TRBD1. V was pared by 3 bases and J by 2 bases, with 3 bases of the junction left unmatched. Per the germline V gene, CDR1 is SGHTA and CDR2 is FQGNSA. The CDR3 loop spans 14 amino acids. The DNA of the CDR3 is TGTGCCAGCAGCTTTTCGGACAGGAACTATGGCTACACCTTC. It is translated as CASSFSDRNYGYTF.

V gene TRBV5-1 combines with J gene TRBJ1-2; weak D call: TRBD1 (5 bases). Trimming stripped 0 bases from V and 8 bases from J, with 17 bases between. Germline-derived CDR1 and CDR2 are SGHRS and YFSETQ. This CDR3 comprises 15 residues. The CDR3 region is CASSLAAGEGQGYTF. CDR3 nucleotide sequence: TGCGCCAGCAGCTTGGCCGCGGGAGAGGGGCAGGGCTACACCTTC.

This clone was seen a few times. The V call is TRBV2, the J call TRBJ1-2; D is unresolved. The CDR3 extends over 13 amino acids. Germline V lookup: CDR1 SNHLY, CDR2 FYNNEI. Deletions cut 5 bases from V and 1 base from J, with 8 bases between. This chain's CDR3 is CASSREGNYGYTF. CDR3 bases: TGTGCCAGCAGTCGGGAGGGTAACTATGGCTACACCTTC.

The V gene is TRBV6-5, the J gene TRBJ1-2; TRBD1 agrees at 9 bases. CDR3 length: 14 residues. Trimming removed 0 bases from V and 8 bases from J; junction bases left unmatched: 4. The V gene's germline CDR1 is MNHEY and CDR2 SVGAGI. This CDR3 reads CASSYSGTGTGYTF. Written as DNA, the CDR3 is TGTGCCAGCAGTTACTCCGGGACAGGGACAGGCTACACCTTC.

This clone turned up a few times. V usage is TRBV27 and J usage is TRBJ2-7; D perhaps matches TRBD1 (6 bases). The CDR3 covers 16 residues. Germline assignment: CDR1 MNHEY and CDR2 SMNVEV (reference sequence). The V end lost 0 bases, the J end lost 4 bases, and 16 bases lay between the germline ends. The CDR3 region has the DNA TGTGCCAGCAGTTTATCTGGGGGCGTAGGATGGTACGAGCAGTACTTC. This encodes CASSLSGGVGWYEQYF.

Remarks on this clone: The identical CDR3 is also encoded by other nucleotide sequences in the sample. This chain's CDR3 is CASSVDGGGTDTQYF. The CDR3 DNA sequence: TGTGCCAGCAGCGTAGACGGGGGAGGCACAGATACGCAGTATTTT. This sequence joins TRBV9 and TRBJ2-3; a weak D match, TRBD2 (6 bases). There are 15 residues in the CDR3. The V end lost 0 bases, the J end lost 1 base, and 9 bases lay between the germline ends. Germline CDR1 SGDLS, CDR2 YYNGEE.

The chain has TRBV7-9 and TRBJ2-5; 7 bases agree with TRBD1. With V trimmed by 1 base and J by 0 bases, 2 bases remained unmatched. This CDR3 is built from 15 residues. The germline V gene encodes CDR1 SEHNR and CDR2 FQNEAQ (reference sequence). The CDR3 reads CASSLDGQDQETQYF. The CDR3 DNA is TGTGCCAGCAGCTTAGATGGACAGGACCAAGAGACCCAGTACTTC.

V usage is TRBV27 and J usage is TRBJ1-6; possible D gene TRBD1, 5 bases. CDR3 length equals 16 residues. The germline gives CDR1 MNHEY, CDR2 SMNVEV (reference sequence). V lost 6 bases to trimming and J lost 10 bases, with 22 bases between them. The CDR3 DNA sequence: TGTGCCAGCAGCCTGAACGGTGTAGACAGTGTATCACCCCTCCACTTT. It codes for CASSLNGVDSVSPLHF.

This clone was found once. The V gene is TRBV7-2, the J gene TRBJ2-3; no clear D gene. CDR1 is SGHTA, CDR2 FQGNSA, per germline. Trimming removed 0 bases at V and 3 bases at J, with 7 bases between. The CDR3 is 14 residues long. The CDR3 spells CASSLALRTDTQYF. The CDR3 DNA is TGTGCCAGCAGCTTAGCGCTGCGTACAGATACGCAGTATTTT.

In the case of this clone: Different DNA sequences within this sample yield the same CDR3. The CDR3 coding sequence is TGTGCCAGCTCACCCGGACAAGTCACCTACAATGAGCAGTTCTTC. Its translation: CASSPGQVTYNEQFF. The chain combines TRBV18 with TRBJ2-1; tentative D call: TRBD1 (5 bases). The germline V and J ends were trimmed by 3 bases and 2 bases, with 11 bases remaining between them. The CDR3 length is 15 residues. Germline CDR1 reads KGHSH; CDR2 reads LQKENI.

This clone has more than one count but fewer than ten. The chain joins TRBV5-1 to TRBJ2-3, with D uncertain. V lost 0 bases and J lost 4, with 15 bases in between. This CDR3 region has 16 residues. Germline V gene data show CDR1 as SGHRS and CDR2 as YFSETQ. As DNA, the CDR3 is TGCGCCAGCAGCTTGGGGGGTACAGCCTCTGCAGATACGCAGTATTTT. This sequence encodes CASSLGGTASADTQYF. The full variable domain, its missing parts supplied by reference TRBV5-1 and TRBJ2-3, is KAGVTQTPRYLIKTRGQQVTLSCSPISGHRSVSWYQQTPGQGLQFLFEYFSETQRNKGNFPGRFSGRQFSNSRSEMNVSTLELGDSALYLCASSLGGTASADTQYFGPGTRLTVL.

The CDR3 sequence: CASSQDPRIGENYGYTF. In nucleotides, the CDR3 is TGTGCCAGCAGCCAAGATCCCAGGATAGGGGAAAACTATGGCTACACCTTC. The chain couples TRBV14 to TRBJ1-2; TRBD1 is a possible D gene (5 bases). Trimming stripped 0 bases from V and 2 bases from J, with 16 bases between. Germline V lookup: CDR1 SGHDN, CDR2 FVKESK. CDR3 length: 17 amino acids.

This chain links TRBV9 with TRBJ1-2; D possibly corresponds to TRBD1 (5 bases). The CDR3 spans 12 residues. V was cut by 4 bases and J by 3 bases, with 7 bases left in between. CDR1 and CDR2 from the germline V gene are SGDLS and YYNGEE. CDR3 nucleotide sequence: TGTGCCAGCAGCCGGGACGACTATGGCTACACCTTC. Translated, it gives CASSRDDYGYTF.

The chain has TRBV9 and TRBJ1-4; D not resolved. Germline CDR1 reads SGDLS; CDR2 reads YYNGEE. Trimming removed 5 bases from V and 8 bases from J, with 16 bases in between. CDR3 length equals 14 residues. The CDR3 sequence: CASRADGLGEKLFF. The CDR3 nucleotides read TGTGCCAGCAGAGCAGACGGGTTGGGCGAAAAACTGTTTTTT.

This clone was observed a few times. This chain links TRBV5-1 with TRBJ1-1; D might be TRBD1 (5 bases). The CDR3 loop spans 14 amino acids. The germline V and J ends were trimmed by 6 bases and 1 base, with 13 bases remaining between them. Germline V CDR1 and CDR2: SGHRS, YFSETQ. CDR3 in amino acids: CASIQGSGNTEAFF. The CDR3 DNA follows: TGCGCCAGCATTCAGGGATCGGGGAACACTGAAGCTTTCTTT.

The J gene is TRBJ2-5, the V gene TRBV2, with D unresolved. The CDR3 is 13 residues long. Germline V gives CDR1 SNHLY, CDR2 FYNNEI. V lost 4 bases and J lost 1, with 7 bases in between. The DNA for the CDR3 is TGTGCCAGCAGTGGTTGGCCCCAAGAGACCCAGTACTTC. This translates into CASSGWPQETQYF.

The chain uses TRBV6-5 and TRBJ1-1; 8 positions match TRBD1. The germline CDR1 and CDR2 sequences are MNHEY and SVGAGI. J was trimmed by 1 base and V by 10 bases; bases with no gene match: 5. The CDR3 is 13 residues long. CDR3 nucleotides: TGTGCCACGGAGGGGACAGGGAACACTGAAGCTTTCTTT. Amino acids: CATEGTGNTEAFF.

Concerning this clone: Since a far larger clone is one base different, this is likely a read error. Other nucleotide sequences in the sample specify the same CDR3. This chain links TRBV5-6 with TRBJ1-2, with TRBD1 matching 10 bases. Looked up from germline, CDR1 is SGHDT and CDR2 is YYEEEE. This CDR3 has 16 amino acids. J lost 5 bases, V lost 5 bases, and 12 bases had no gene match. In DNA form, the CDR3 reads TGTGCCAGCAGTTTGCTTGATGGGACAGGGGTGTATGGCTACACCTTC. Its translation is CASSLLDGTGVYGYTF.

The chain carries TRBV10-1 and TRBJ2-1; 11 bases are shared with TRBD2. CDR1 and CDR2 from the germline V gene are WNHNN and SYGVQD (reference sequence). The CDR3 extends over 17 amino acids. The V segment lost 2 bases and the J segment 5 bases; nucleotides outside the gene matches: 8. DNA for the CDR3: TGCGCCAGCAGTGAGGTTAGCGGGAGGGGAACAGACAATGAGCAGTTCTTC. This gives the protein CASSEVSGRGTDNEQFF.

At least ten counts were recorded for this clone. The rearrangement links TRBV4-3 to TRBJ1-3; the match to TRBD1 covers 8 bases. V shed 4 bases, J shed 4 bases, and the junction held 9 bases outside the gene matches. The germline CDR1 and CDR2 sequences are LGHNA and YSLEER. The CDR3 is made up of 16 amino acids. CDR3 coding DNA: TGCGCCAGCAGCCCCCGGGAGACAGGGGTGGGAAACACCATATATTTT. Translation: CASSPRETGVGNTIYF.

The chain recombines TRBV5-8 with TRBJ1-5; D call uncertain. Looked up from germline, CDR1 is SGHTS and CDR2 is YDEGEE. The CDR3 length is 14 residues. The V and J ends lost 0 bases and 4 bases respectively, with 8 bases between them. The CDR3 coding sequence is TGTGCCAGCAGCTTGGGATATGGGAATCAGCCCCAGCATTTT. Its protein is CASSLGYGNQPQHF.

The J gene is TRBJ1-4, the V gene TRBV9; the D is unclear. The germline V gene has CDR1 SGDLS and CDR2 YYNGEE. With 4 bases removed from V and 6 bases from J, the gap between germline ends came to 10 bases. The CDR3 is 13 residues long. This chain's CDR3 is CASSTRLHEKLFF. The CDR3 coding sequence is TGTGCCAGCAGCACCAGACTGCATGAAAAACTGTTTTTT.

This chain's CDR3 is CASSEREGEQRGINEQFF. For the CDR3, the DNA is TGTGCCAGCAGCGAGAGGGAGGGGGAACAGCGGGGTATCAATGAGCAGTTCTTC. The chain joins TRBV9 to TRBJ2-1, with a weak D call TRBD2 (7 bases). Trimming took off 3 bases at V and 6 bases at J, with 25 bases between the two ends. The CDR3 has 18 residues. Germline CDR1 is SGDLS and CDR2 is YYNGEE.

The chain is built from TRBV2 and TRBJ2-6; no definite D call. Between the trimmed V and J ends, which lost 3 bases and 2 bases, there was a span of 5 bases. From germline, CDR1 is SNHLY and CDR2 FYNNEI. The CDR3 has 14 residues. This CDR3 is CASSEGTGANVLTF. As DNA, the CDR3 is TGTGCCAGCAGTGAGGGTACTGGGGCCAACGTCCTGACTTTC.

The CDR3 bases are TGTGCCAGCAGCCGACAGGGAGCACCTCGAGAGACCCAGTACTTC. It yields the protein CASSRQGAPRETQYF. The J gene is TRBJ2-5, the V gene TRBV5-4, with 7 bases that match TRBD1. The CDR3 covers 15 residues. The germline gives CDR1 SGHNT, CDR2 YYREEE (reference sequence). The V gene end was trimmed by 4 bases and the J gene end by 4 bases; junction bases not matched to a gene: 10.

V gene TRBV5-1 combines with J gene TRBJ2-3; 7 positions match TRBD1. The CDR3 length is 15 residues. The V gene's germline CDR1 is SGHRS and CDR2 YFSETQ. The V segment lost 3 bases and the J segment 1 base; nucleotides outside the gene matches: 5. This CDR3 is CASSSGQEGTDTQYF. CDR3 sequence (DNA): TGCGCCAGCAGCTCCGGACAGGAAGGCACAGATACGCAGTATTTT.

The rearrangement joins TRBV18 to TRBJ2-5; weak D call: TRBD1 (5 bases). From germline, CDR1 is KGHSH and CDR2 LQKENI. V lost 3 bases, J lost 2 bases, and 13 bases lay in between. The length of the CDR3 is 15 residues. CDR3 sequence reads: CASSPFVDSQETQYF. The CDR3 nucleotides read TGTGCCAGCTCACCTTTCGTAGACAGTCAAGAGACCCAGTACTTC.